Given below is one T cell receptor beta chain in context. As yet, its antigen is unknown. The sample is drawn from a study of cytomegalovirus exposure and HLA in healthy donors. Though nominally healthy at sampling, donors likely had unrecorded immune exposures. Study results and limitations: The study had only CMV serostatus as immune exposure information. Researchers left out some V segments, among them TRBV6-2 and TRBV6-3, as indistinguishable.

Primers included in the PCR were 60 Vbeta and 13 Jbeta primers. Assay used: immunoSEQ multiplex PCR; TCRdb lists only in-frame clones, some missing. The sample includes approximately 180,000 clones, approximately 84% of them seen just once. V lost 7 bases and J lost 0, with 11 bases in between. Germline CDR1 is MNHEY and CDR2 is SVGAGI. This CDR3 is built from 14 residues. Material: PBMCs. The rearrangement links TRBV6-5 to TRBJ2-3, with D hard to call. This clonotype was sampled from a girl younger than two in good health and CMV-seronegative. CDR3 loop: CASKRFFSTDTQYF. CDR3 sequence (DNA): TGTGCCAGCAAGAGGTTCTTCAGCACAGATACGCAGTATTTT.